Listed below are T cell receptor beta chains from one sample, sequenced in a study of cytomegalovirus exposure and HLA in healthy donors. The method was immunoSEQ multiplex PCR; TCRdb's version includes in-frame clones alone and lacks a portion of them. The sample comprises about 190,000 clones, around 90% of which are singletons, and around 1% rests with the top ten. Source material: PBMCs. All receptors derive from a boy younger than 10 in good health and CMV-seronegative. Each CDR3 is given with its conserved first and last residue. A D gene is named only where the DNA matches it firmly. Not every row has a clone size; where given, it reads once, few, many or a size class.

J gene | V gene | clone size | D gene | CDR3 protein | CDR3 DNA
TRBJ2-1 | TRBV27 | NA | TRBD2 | CASSSEGGGPYNEQFF | TGTGCCAGCAGTTCCGAGGGCGGGGGGCCTTACAATGAGCAGTTCTTC
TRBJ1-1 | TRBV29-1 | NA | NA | CSVLRQANTEAFF | TGCAGCGTCCTGCGACAGGCGAACACTGAAGCTTTCTTT
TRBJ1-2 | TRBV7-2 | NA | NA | CASSGGGGYTF | TGTGCCAGCAGCGGAGGAGGCGGCTACACCTTC
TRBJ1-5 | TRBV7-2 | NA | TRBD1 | CASSARQGEMLSNQPQHF | TGTGCCAGCAGCGCTCGACAGGGTGAGATGCTTAGCAATCAGCCCCAGCATTTT
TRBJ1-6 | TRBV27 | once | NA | CASRDRSSSYNSPLHF | TGTGCCAGCAGGGACAGATCGAGCTCCTATAATTCACCCCTCCACTTT
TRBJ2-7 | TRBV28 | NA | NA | CASSLRGSVYEQYF | TGTGCCAGCAGTTTACGGGGATCAGTCTACGAGCAGTACTTC
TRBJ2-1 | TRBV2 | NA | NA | CASSEYVSSYNEQFF | TGTGCCAGCAGTGAGTATGTGAGCTCCTACAATGAGCAGTTCTTC
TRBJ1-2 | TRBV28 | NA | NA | CAGQGINYGYTF | TGTGCCGGTCAGGGGATTAACTATGGCTACACCTTC
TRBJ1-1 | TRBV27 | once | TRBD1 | CASTFLGTGDTEAFF | TGTGCCAGCACCTTCCTTGGGACAGGTGACACTGAAGCTTTCTTT
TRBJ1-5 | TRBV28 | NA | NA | CASIAERWNQPQHF | TGTGCCAGCATAGCCGAGAGGTGGAATCAGCCCCAGCATTTT
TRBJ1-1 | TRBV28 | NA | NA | CASSSLPEGGTEAFF | TGTGCCAGCAGTTCCCTCCCTGAAGGAGGGACTGAAGCTTTCTTT
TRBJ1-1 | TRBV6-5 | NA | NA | CASSYSGTRSNTEAFF | TGTGCCAGCAGTTACTCAGGTACGCGGTCGAACACTGAAGCTTTCTTT
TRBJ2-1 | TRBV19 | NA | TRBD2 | CASSITSGGGGNEQFF | TGTGCCAGTAGTATAACCAGCGGGGGAGGGGGGAATGAGCAGTTCTTC
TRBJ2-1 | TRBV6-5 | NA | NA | CASGPGGHSYNEQFF | TGTGCCAGCGGACCCGGGGGGCACTCCTACAATGAGCAGTTCTTC
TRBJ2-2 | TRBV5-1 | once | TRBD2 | CASSLRGGPGELFF | TGCGCCAGCAGCTTGCGGGGGGGCCCCGGGGAGCTGTTTTTT
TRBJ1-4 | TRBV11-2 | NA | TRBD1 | CATRTGRLQSNEKLFF | TGTGCCACGAGGACAGGGCGACTCCAGAGCAATGAAAAACTGTTTTTT
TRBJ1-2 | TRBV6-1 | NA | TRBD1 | CASSEDTGGYSGYTF | TGTGCCAGCAGTGAAGATACAGGGGGCTACTCTGGCTACACCTTC
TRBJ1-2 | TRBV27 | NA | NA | CASSLGPSGGYTF | TGTGCCAGCAGTTTAGGGCCGTCGGGGGGCTACACCTTC
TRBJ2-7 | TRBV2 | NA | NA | CAVPRGAYEQYF | TGTGCCGTCCCGAGAGGAGCCTACGAGCAGTACTTC
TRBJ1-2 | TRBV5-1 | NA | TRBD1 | CASSRGTGTISFDRDHGYTF | TGCGCCAGCAGCCGAGGGACAGGGACCATAAGCTTCGACAGGGACCATGGCTACACCTTC
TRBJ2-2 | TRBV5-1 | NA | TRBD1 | CASSLAFGTGGAGELFF | TGCGCCAGCAGCTTGGCCTTCGGCACAGGGGGAGCCGGGGAGCTGTTTTTT
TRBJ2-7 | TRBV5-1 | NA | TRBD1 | CASTGTGTGGYEQYF | TGCGCCAGCACTGGAACCGGGACAGGGGGCTACGAGCAGTACTTC